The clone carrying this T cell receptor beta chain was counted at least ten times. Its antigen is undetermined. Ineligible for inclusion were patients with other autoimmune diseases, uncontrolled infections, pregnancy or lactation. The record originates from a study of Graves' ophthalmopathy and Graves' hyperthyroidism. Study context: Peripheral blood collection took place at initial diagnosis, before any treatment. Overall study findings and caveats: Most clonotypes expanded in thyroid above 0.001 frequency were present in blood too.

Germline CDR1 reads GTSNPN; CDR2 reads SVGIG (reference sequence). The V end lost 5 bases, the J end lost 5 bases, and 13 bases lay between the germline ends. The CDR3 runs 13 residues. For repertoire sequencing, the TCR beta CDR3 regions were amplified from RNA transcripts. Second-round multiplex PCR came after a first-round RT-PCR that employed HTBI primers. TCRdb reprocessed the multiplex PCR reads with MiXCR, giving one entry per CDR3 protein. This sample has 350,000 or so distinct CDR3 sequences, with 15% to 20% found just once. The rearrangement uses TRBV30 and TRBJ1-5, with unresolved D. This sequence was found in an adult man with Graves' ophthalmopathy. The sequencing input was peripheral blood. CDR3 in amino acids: CAWGNGGDQPQHF. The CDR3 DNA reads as TGTGCCTGGGGGAATGGCGGAGATCAGCCCCAGCATTTT.